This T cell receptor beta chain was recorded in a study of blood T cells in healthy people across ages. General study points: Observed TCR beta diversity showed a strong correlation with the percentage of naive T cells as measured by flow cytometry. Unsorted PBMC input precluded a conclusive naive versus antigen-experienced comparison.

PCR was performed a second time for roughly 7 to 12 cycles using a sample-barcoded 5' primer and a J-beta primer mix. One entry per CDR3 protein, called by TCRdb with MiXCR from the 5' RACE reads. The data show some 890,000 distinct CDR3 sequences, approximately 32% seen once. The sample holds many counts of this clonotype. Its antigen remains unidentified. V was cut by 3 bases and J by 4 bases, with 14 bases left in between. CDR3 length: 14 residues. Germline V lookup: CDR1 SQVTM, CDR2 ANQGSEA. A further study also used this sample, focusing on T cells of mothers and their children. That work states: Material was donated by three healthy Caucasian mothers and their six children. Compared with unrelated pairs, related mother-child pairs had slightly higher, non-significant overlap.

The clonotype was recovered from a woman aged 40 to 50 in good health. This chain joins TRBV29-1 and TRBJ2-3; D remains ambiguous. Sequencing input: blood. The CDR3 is CSVDAGLWSDTQYF. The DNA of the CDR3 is TGCAGCGTTGATGCCGGGCTTTGGTCAGATACGCAGTATTTT.